The T cell receptor beta chain under discussion was sequenced for a study of blood T cell repertoires in COVID-19. Trimming left V 4 bases short and J 1 base short, with 16 bases between. Germline CDR1 and CDR2: SGHNT and YENEEA. This CDR3 spans 16 amino acids. TCRdb's table, derived via immunoSEQ multiplex PCR, lists solely in-frame clones and lacks some. Among roughly 80,000 clones listed, 80% were seen once. The sequenced sample consisted of peripheral blood. This receptor was taken from a man aged 60 to 75 with active or convalescent COVID-19. The chain recombines TRBV11-3 with TRBJ1-1, with a possible D match to TRBD1 (5 bases). The CDR3 DNA follows: TGTGCCAGCAGCTACGGACCCAGCGGGGGGAACACTGAAGCTTTCTTT. Its translation: CASSYGPSGGNTEAFF.